The sequence of this T cell receptor beta chain was determined in a study of shared clonotypes between healthy human individuals (dated by TCRdb to the early 2020s). For context, the study as a whole: A couple of women and a few men aged 18 to 49 years were included in the cohort. Per donor, three plates each were used for CD4 naive and CD4 memory, two for CD8 naive, and one for CD8 memory. The study deeply sequenced blood TCR repertoires of about five healthy adults to estimate repertoire size and the extent of clonotype sharing between individuals. Leukapheresis yielded between about 0.94 and 8.9 billion PBMCs per donor. To increase sequencing depth and limit assay-specific biases, different laboratories used diverse techniques to prepare libraries and sequence TCR repertoires.

The study at large found these results: Estimated clonotype richness was generally larger for naive than for memory subsets. Roughly 5% of naive CD4, more than 3% of naive CD8, 2.3% of memory CD4, and 0.35% to 0.4% of memory CD8 clonotypes were shared across several donors. Pairwise subsampling indicated that sequencing depth was expected to affect the degree of clonotype sharing among donors. Because the study included a small number of donors, the genetic and exposure-history diversity represented was limited. Rarefaction of sorted-subset datasets indicated incomplete sequencing despite the large sequencing depth. Sampling was restricted to blood, and TCR repertoires in tissues likely differ from the TCR repertoires found in blood. Clonotypes shared by all four sorted-subset donors showed higher generation probabilities than non-shared clonotypes.

The cysteine opens and the phenylalanine closes a CDR3 of 17 amino acids. CDR3 DNA only is kept here, 51 bases in frame from base 1. According to the germline V gene (reference sequence), CDR1 reads MNHEY and CDR2 reads SMNVEV. V has 4 bases trimmed and J has 5 bases trimmed; junction bases matching no gene number 10. Note on this clone: No antigen is known for it. Per-base qualities were not stored, and no clone one base away is much larger.

Using the deep immunoSEQ assay, multiplex PCR amplified TCR CDR3 regions from genomic DNA. Extracted genomic DNA from each cell subset was distributed evenly across all wells of several immunoSEQ 96-well plates, and each plate was treated as a replicate. Each replicate PCR for sorted subsets received approximately 220 ng genomic DNA, equal to roughly 33,000 T cell genomes. Purified libraries were quantified with a Qubit 3.0 fluorometer, sized on a Bioanalyzer 2100, and re-quantified with the KAPA Library Quantification kit. Each immunoSEQ 96-well plate was sequenced on its own single-read 150-cycle Illumina NextSeq 550 flow cell. On the authors' methods: Because the immunoSEQ output held only junctional sequences and lacked quality scores, the filtering could not match the filtering applied to full-length reads. To assign V/J genes and CDR3, sequences were annotated using PyIR, a Python wrapper for IgBLAST v1.9, with IMGT germline references. Any read was removed if the V/J assignment was weak (E-value above 1e-6), the CDR3 was missing, or the read contained stop codons, out-of-frame junctions, or ambiguous translated residues. V3J clonotypes were defined as sequences sharing an identical inferred V gene, J gene, and CDR3 amino acid sequence. To compute the percentage overlap between repertoires, the number of shared unique clonotypes was divided by the size of the smaller repertoire. RTK rarefaction, the Chao1 estimator, and Recon v2.1 estimates of unobserved clonotypes were used to assess repertoire richness. Generation probabilities were computed with OLGA for all TCRbeta clonotypes obtained by the gDNA method from several donors. This is the immuneACCESS table as TCRdb keeps it, with only in-frame sequences that have V and J called. A part of the clones is gone; compared with another copy, unresolved V genes explain less than half, and the rest is unexplained. From that table come the V and J calls and clone size; the DNA was used to work out D and trimming. For this sample there are roughly 810,000 clones; 96% appear just once. The biggest ten clones account for under 0.25% of the sample.

CD8 naive samples were CD45RO-negative cells positively selected for CCR7, giving a CD45RA+CCR7+ population that excluded TemRA cells. Donors were healthy HIV-negative adults with no recently reported acute infections or vaccinations. Every donor was a Caucasian adult living in Nashville, Tennessee, USA. After blood collection by leukapheresis, PBMCs were isolated using Ficoll-Histopaque density gradient centrifugation and then cryopreserved in the vapor phase of liquid nitrogen. Purity and quantity of every magnetically sorted T cell population were checked by analytical flow cytometry. Each sorted fraction had its genomic DNA isolated and then quantified by UV absorbance on a Nanodrop 2000c.

This receptor was taken from a man aged 25-40 years in good health. Sequencing was carried out using naive CD8+ T cells sorted from blood. Sample cell subset or site, as interpreted from the label and publication: CD45RA+CCR7+. This chain is built from TRBV27 and TRBJ2-1; a stretch of 11 junction bases matches TRBD2. The DNA sequence is given as TGTGCCAGCAGTTCAAGCGGACTAGCGGGCGAAAACAATGAGCAGTTCTTC. Its protein is CASSSSGLAGENNEQFF.